This TCR beta chain was profiled in a study of human thymus T cells. Resections from corrective heart surgery provided thymus tissue. CDR3 length: 14 residues. Germline V gene data show CDR1 as MGHRA and CDR2 as YSYEKL. V shed 2 bases and J shed 2 bases, with 9 bases lying between them. Sequencing used immunoSEQ multiplex PCR; TCRdb keeps in-frame clones, though not all of them. This table holds around 130,000 clones, around 94% found once. The chain uses TRBV4-1 and TRBJ1-2, with D possibly matching TRBD1 (5 bases). The sample taken for sequencing was thymus tissue. This clonotype was sampled from a boy in the first two years of life with a congenital heart defect but otherwise immunologically healthy. The CDR3 DNA reads as TGCGCCAGCAGCCAAAGTTGGGGGAACTATGGCTACACCTTC. This encodes CASSQSWGNYGYTF.